This TCR beta chain was captured by sequencing in a study of cytomegalovirus exposure and HLA in healthy donors. PCR primers comprised 60 Vbeta and 13 Jbeta primers. The assay was immunoSEQ multiplex PCR, and TCRdb's table has in-frame clones only and misses some. The profile shows over 100,000 clones, over 60% of them singletons. Germline V gene sequence: CDR1 MDHEN, CDR2 SYDVKM. The CDR3 totals 15 residues. V shed 5 bases and J shed 1 base, with 14 bases lying between them. The chain combines TRBV28 with TRBJ1-2; possibly TRBD1 for D (6 bases). The specimen was PBMCs. This clonotype was sampled from a male donor in good health and CMV-seropositive. The DNA for the CDR3 is TGTGCCAGCAGTATAACAGGGCTTGGTAACTATGGCTACACCTTC. Translation gives CASSITGLGNYGYTF.